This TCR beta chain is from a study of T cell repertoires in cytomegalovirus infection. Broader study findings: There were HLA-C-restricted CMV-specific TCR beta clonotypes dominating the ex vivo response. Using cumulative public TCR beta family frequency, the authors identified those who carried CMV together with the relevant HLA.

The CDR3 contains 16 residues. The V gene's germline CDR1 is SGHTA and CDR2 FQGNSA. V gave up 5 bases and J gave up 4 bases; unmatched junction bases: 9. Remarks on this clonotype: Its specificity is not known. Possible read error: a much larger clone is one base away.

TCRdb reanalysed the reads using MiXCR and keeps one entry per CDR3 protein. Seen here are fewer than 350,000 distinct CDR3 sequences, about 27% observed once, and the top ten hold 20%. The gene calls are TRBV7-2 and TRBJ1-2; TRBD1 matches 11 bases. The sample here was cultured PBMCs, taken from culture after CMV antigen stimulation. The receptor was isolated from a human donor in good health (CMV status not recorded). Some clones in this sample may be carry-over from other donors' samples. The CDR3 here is CTSSPGQGALGYGYTF. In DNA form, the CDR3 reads TGTACCAGCAGCCCCGGACAGGGGGCGCTTGGCTATGGCTACACCTTC.